The T cell receptor (beta chain) under discussion was sequenced for a study of PD-1 blockade in classical Hodgkin lymphoma. This clone showed up just once. What it recognizes is unknown. The CDR3 length is 13 residues. V was cut by 3 bases and J by 7 bases, with 13 bases left in between. The germline CDR1 and CDR2 sequences are SNHLY and FYNNEI. Time point specified: cycle 4 day 1 (C4D1), after five to seven weeks of nivolumab. Every patient relapsed after autologous stem cell transplantation, and brentuximab vedotin exposure varied. Study-wide findings and caveats: Why repertoires differed is undefined; disease activity or prior therapy possibly contributed. Baseline diversity was lower in partial responders and progressors than complete responders. By C4D1 there was a significant rise in CD4+ TCR diversity but not in CD8+ TCR diversity. Patients excluded were those beginning nivolumab under 1 year after ASCT.

Only in-frame clones appear in the TCRdb table, and some are missing; sequencing was by immunoSEQ multiplex PCR. Among tens of thousands of clones listed, approximately 80% were seen once. This sequence was found in a human donor with classical Hodgkin lymphoma. The rearrangement joins TRBV2 to TRBJ2-7, with a possible D match to TRBD1 (6 bases). The sequencing here drew on peripheral blood mononuclear cells (PBMCs), taken before the fourth cycle of nivolumab. CDR3 nucleotide sequence: TGTGCCAGCAGTGATGTTGAAGGGGGTGAGCAGTACTTC. It translates to CASSDVEGGEQYF.